These 22 T cell receptor beta chains were sequenced from one sample in a study of T cells expressing NK-cell markers. For each CDR3 protein, TCRdb gives one entry from its re-call of the 5' RACE reads, without DNA. The sample totals 350,000 to 400,000 distinct CDR3 sequences. The sequenced material came from blood T cells: a sorted CD56 or NKG2C T cell subset, CD4+ or CD8+ T cells, or bulk PBMC T cells (not recorded which). These receptors were collected from a woman aged 45-65 years in good health.

The V call is TRBV7-9, the J call TRBJ2-2; TCRdb indicates TRBD2, and absent DNA this call remains unverified. Germline V gene data show CDR1 as SEHNR and CDR2 as FQNEAQ (reference sequence). CDR3 length: 15 residues. The CDR3 protein is CASSLLAGEAGELFF.

CDR3: CATSDRQGRAYNEQFF. This chain connects TRBV24-1 to TRBJ2-1; with no DNA, the TCRdb D assignment of TRBD1 cannot be verified. Germline loops: CDR1 KGHDR, CDR2 SFDVKD. This CDR3 has 16 amino acids.

The chain combines TRBV10-3 with TRBJ2-1. Germline CDR1 and CDR2: ENHRY and SYGVKD. The CDR3 contains 18 residues. The CDR3 protein is CAISEPLVNGGAYNEQFF.

The J gene is TRBJ2-2, the V gene TRBV6-1. CDR3 length: 14 residues. Germline V gene sequence: CDR1 MNHNS, CDR2 SASEGT. CDR3 residues: CASSGARSNGELFF.

This chain connects TRBV7-2 to TRBJ2-1. Germline CDR1 and CDR2: SGHTA and FQGNSA. The CDR3 contains 15 residues. The CDR3 region is CASSLGTGRKSEQFF.

The chain links TRBV11-3 to TRBJ2-1; the TCRdb D gene call, TRBD1, has no DNA to confirm it. CDR1 is SGHNT, CDR2 YENEEA, per germline. The CDR3 sequence is 16 residues long. The CDR3 reads CASSWRGSSPLDEQFF.

The rearrangement joins TRBV11-2 to TRBJ2-2; TCRdb reports TRBD1, a call that lacks DNA to check it against. Germline V gene sequence: CDR1 SGHAT, CDR2 FQNNGV. This CDR3 spans 14 amino acids. This chain's CDR3 is CASSLQGAGPELFF.

The chain employs TRBV10-3 and TRBJ1-4. The CDR3 totals 12 residues. Germline V lookup: CDR1 ENHRY, CDR2 SYGVKD. The CDR3 protein is CAISESREKLFF.

The gene calls are TRBV20-1 and TRBJ2-1; absent DNA, TCRdb's TRBD2 call cannot be checked. CDR3 length equals 14 residues. Germline V gives CDR1 DFQATT, CDR2 SNEGSKA (reference sequence). CDR3 sequence reads: CSAPGLAGDGEQFF.

The chain recombines TRBV27 with TRBJ2-7; the TRBD1 assignment by TCRdb is unverifiable without DNA. This CDR3 has 15 amino acids. CDR1 MNHEY and CDR2 SMNVEV come from the germline V gene (reference sequence). CDR3 loop: CASSTRGTGVDEQYF.

V and J are TRBV20-1 and TRBJ2-5; lacking DNA, the TRBD2 call made by TCRdb goes unchecked. The CDR3 is made up of 15 amino acids. Germline V gene sequence: CDR1 DFQATT, CDR2 SNEGSKA (reference sequence). CDR3 residues: CSARPQAGGLETQYF.

J is TRBJ2-7 and V is TRBV12-3 or TRBV12-4; TCRdb names TRBD1, which stays unverified in the absence of DNA. The CDR3 is 15 residues long. CDR3 sequence: CASSFERPRDYEQYF.

CDR3 region: CASSLLGEQETQYF. This rearrangement joins TRBV27 to TRBJ2-5; lacking DNA, the TRBD1 call made by TCRdb goes unchecked. The CDR3 is made up of 14 amino acids. CDR1 and CDR2 from the germline V gene are MNHEY and SMNVEV (reference sequence).

This sequence joins TRBV24-1 and TRBJ2-2; TCRdb outputs TRBD1, but without DNA this stays unchecked. Germline V gene data show CDR1 as KGHDR and CDR2 as SFDVKD. The CDR3 is 16 amino acids. CDR3 protein: CATSAWGQGESGELFF.

The chain couples TRBV5-6 to TRBJ2-2; lacking DNA, the TRBD1 call made by TCRdb goes unchecked. The germline V gene has CDR1 SGHDT and CDR2 YYEEEE. There are 16 residues in the CDR3. The chain's CDR3 is CASSLGDRGHTGELFF.

This rearrangement joins TRBV12-3 or TRBV12-4 to TRBJ1-2; TCRdb calls TRBD1, which cannot be checked without DNA. This CDR3 is 12 amino acids long. The CDR3 loop is CASTRTAHGYTF.

This chain uses TRBV7-8 with TRBJ2-5; TCRdb lists TRBD2, though no DNA is available to test this call. The CDR3 runs to 14 residues. CDR1 is SGHVS and CDR2 is FQNEAQ in the germline V gene. CDR3 region: CASSLAGGRKTQYF.

The chain combines TRBV11-3 with TRBJ2-5; the D call from TCRdb, TRBD1, cannot be confirmed without DNA. The germline CDR1 and CDR2 sequences are SGHNT and YENEEA. CDR3 length: 19 amino acids. The CDR3 loop is CASSLRVAGRGSIQETQYF.

The gene calls are TRBV11-3 and TRBJ2-7; TCRdb gives TRBD2 as the D gene, but with no DNA this cannot be confirmed. In germline, CDR1 is SGHNT, CDR2 YENEEA. The CDR3 runs 19 residues. CDR3 in amino acids: CASRSSPWASGGGSYEQYF.

The J gene is TRBJ2-1, the V gene TRBV20-1; the TCRdb call, TRBD1, lacks DNA for checking. Germline lookup yields CDR1 DFQATT and CDR2 SNEGSKA (reference sequence). The CDR3 totals 13 residues. The CDR3 is CSARGTGRNEQFF.

The V gene is TRBV12-3 or TRBV12-4, the J gene TRBJ1-6; no DNA is available, so the TRBD1 call from TCRdb remains unchecked. The CDR3 has 15 residues. The CDR3 loop is CASTRGQVFREPLHF.

The genes are TRBV12-3 or TRBV12-4 and TRBJ2-3; with no DNA, the TCRdb D assignment of TRBD2 cannot be verified. The CDR3 sequence is 14 residues long. CDR3 amino acids: CASSLAQREITQYF.